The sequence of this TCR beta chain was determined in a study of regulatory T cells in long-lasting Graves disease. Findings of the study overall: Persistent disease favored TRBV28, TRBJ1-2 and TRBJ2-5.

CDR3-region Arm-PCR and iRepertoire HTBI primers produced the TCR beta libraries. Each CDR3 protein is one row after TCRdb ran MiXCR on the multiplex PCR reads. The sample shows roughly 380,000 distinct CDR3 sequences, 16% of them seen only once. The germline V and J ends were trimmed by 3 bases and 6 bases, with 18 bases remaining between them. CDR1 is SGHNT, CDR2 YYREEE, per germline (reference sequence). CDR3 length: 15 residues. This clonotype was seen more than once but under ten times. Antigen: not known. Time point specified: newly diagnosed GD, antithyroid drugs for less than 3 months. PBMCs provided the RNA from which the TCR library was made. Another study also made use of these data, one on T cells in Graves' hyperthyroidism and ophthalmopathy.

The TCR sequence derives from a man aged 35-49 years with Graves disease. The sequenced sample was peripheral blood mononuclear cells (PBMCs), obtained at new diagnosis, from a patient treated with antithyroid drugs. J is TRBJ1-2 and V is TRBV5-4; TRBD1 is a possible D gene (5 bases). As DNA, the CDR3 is TGTGCCAGCAGCTCTTTCAGGGACGGTGGGGATGGCTACACCTTC. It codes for CASSSFRDGGDGYTF.